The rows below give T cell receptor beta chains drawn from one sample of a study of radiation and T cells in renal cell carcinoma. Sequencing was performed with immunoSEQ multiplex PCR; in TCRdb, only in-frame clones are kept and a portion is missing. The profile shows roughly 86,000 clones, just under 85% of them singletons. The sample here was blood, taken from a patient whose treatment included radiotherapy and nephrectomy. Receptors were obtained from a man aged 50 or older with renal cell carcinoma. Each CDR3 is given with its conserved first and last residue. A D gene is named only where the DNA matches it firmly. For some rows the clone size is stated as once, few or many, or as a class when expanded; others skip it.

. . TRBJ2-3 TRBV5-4 CASSPSGVGTDTQYF TGTGCCAGCAGCCCCAGCGGCGTCGGCACAGATACGCAGTATTTT
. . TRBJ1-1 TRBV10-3 CAISENPGLGGKRDAEAFF TGTGCCATCAGTGAAAACCCCGGCCTGGGGGGAAAAAGAGATGCTGAAGCTTTCTTT
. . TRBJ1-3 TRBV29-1 CSVGGAQDTIYF TGCAGCGTTGGGGGCGCTCAAGACACCATATATTTT
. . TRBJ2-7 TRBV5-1 CASSLASPDYEQYF TGCGCCAGCAGCTTGGCCAGTCCAGACTACGAGCAGTACTTC
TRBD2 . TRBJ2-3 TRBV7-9 CAIETSGSTDTQYF TGTGCCATCGAGACTAGCGGTAGCACAGATACGCAGTATTTT
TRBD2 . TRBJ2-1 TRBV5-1 CASSFRGGRAVDEQFF TGCGCCAGCAGCTTTCGGGGCGGGAGGGCCGTGGATGAGCAGTTCTTC
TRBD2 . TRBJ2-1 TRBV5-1 CASSLLTSGDSYNEQFF TGCGCCAGCAGCCTTTTGACTAGCGGGGACTCCTACAATGAGCAGTTCTTC
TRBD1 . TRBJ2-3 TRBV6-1 CASSAQTGGTDTQYF TGTGCCAGCAGTGCCCAGACAGGGGGTACAGATACGCAGTATTTT
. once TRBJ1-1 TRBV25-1 CASRQGTEAFF TGTGCCAGCAGACAGGGTACTGAAGCTTTCTTT
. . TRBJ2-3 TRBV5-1 CASSLFTGTDTQYF TGCGCCAGCAGCTTGTTTACAGGGACAGATACGCAGTATTTT
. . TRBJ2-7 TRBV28 CASSYMTVGDEQYF TGTGCCAGCAGTTATATGACAGTGGGGGACGAGCAGTACTTC
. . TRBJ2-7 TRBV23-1 CASTPGRRDYEQYF TGCGCCAGCACCCCGGGCCGGAGAGACTACGAGCAGTACTTC
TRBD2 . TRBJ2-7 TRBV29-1 CSVSSGSRYEQYF TGCAGCGTTAGTAGCGGGAGCAGGTACGAGCAGTACTTC